The sequence of this T cell receptor (beta chain) was determined in a study of blood T cell repertoires in COVID-19 (dated by TCRdb to 2020 to 2022). With respect to the entire study: Collaborator samples came from the United States, Italy and Spain and covered acute and convalescent phases of COVID-19. The material from the prospective study consisted of cDNA or gDNA derived from T cells, B-cell-depleted T cells, or PBMCs. Subjects who had been exposed to COVID-19, were actively infected with it, or had recovered from it provided the deeply sampled blood TCRbeta repertoires that made up the dataset. The repertoires were released in a freely available public database intended as a resource for research on the immune response to SARS-CoV-2. Samples were obtained from the ongoing ImmuneRACE study (first 160 participants) and from 1,254 subjects provided by 6 global collaborators. A de-identified subject ID, COVID-19 status, age in years and sex were almost always included in the sample metadata. Where available, HLA class I and class II types were obtained from metadata supplied by the sample provider rather than from assay-based typing. Broader findings and caveats from the paper: How much clinical and demographic metadata was included differed by source and by participant, and the metadata was provided uncurated.

In Seattle, one collaborating source enrolled patients while the infection was active and tracked those patients longitudinally over the course of disease. Whole blood was collected in K2EDTA tubes by collaborating institutions according to the institutions' own protocols. Collaborator samples were shipped for TCRbeta analysis as frozen whole blood, isolated PBMCs, or DNA extracted from either sample type. To note about this clone: Its antigen is still unknown. The sample holds no much larger clone one base away, and base qualities are not on file.

V is shortened by 11 bases, J by 0 bases, and the region joining them spans 11 bases. Taken from cysteine to phenylalanine, the CDR3 has 14 residues. Kept here is only the CDR3 DNA, which spans 42 bases and is read in frame from base 1. CDR1 and CDR2 (LNHDA, SQIVND) derive from the germline V gene (reference sequence). TCRbeta CDR3 regions were amplified from genomic DNA by means of the immunoSEQ Assay, a bias-controlled multiplex PCR. The published analysis was carried out like this. Within the assay, amplification of reference gene primers was used to estimate how many nucleated cells each sample contained. To quantify the absolute abundance of each unique TCRbeta CDR3 rearrangement, sequence reads were collapsed and filtered. For each sample, productive Simpson clonality was calculated as the square root of Simpson's diversity index over productive rearrangements. Sourced from immuneACCESS, this table was stored by TCRdb with only in-frame sequences that have V and J called. A share of the clones is absent; for the studies checked, an unresolved V gene accounts for under half, and the remainder has no known explanation. V and J calls and clone size are copied from that table; D and trimming were computed from the DNA. This sample is represented by some 80,000 clones; around 84% of them were singletons. Of the sample, approximately 10% is held by the ten largest clones.

Sequenced material: peripheral blood. The clonotype was recovered from a man aged 55 to 70 with COVID-19, enrolled during active disease. This sequence uses TRBV19 and TRBJ2-6; the D gene is not confidently resolved. The CDR3 region: CASSYDSGANVLTF. The sequence in DNA is TGTGCCTCCAGTTACGACTCTGGGGCCAACGTCCTGACTTTC.